Listed here are 27 T cell receptor beta chains from one sample, sequenced in a study of early T cells in non-severe SARS-CoV-2 infection (dated by TCRdb to 2020 to 2022). Library method: 5' RACE. Sequenced on a NextSeq 500. TCRdb reworked the public reads: Q25 trimming with fastp, MiXCR clone assembly, productive beta chains retained. For every CDR3 protein sequence, its rows merge into one entry that carries the most common genes and DNA. The sample table shows about 31,000 distinct CDR3 sequences, and less than 7% are seen once. Of the sample, roughly 22% falls within the top ten clones. Source material: whole blood. The origin of the receptors is an adult who was a healthcare worker with PCR-confirmed SARS-CoV-2 infection or an uninfected control (not recorded which).

The V gene is TRBV15, the J gene TRBJ2-1; no reliable D call. Germline CDR1 and CDR2: LNHNV and YYDKDF (reference sequence). CDR3 length: 13 amino acids. Trimming stripped 0 bases from V and 9 bases from J, with 9 bases between. The CDR3 loop is CATSRDKVGEQFF. The CDR3 nucleotides are TGTGCCACCAGCAGAGATAAGGTGGGTGAGCAGTTCTTC.

The chain is built from TRBV7-3 and TRBJ2-2, with TRBD2 as a possible D gene (6 bases). The CDR3 covers 16 residues. Germline loops: CDR1 SGHTA, CDR2 FQGTGA. Trimming pared 4 bases from V and 7 bases from J, leaving 19 bases between. DNA of the CDR3: TGTGCCAGCAGCTACAGGCGGGCGGGGCAGATCGGGGAGCTGTTTTTT. This gives the protein CASSYRRAGQIGELFF.

This clonotype appeared a few times. The chain carries TRBV7-2 and TRBJ2-1; TRBD2 matches 13 bases. The CDR3 is 15 amino acids. Trimming took 4 bases from V and 10 from J; bases not matched to a gene: 7. CDR1 and CDR2 from the germline V gene are SGHTA and FQGNSA. CDR3 bases: TGTGCCAGCAGCTCGTTTGGGACTAGCGGGGAAGAGCAGTTCTTC. It yields the protein CASSSFGTSGEEQFF.

By share, this clonotype ranks as medium-sized (0.01 to 0.1%). The V and J genes are TRBV28 and TRBJ2-7; 8 nucleotides agree with TRBD1. After removal of 5 bases from V and 2 bases from J, the junction contained 17 bases not matched to a gene. This CDR3 is built from 18 residues. The germline V gene has CDR1 MDHEN and CDR2 SYDVKM. The CDR3 DNA reads TGTGCCAGCAGTCCCTGGGGGCGTCCGACAGGGGTCACCTACGAGCAGTACTTC. Translated, it gives CASSPWGRPTGVTYEQYF.

This clonotype has a count of ten or more. This chain joins TRBV20-1 and TRBJ2-2; 13 bases are a match to TRBD2. V trimming: 1 base; J trimming: 5 bases; junction bases outside the gene matches: 1. Germline loops: CDR1 DFQATT, CDR2 SNEGSKA (reference sequence). This CDR3 is 15 amino acids long. The CDR3 DNA sequence: TGCAGTGCTAGAGTGACTAGCGGGAGGACCGGGGAGCTGTTTTTT. Translated, it gives CSARVTSGRTGELFF.

This clonotype was seen many times. The chain carries TRBV10-3 and TRBJ2-7, with TRBD1 identical over 9 bases. The V segment lost 10 bases and the J segment 6 bases; nucleotides outside the gene matches: 4. The CDR3 length is 11 residues. The germline V gene has CDR1 ENHRY and CDR2 SYGVKD. The CDR3 DNA follows: TGTGCCACCCAGGACAGGGGCGAGCAGTACTTC. This encodes CATQDRGEQYF.

This clonotype was counted at least ten times. This chain links TRBV5-1 with TRBJ2-3, with 14 bases that match TRBD2. There are 16 residues in the CDR3. In germline, CDR1 is SGHRS, CDR2 YFSETQ. The V and J ends lost 2 bases and 4 bases, in that order; junction bases with no gene match: 3. CDR3 loop: CASSFGLAGGSDTQYF. The DNA for the CDR3 is TGCGCCAGCAGCTTCGGACTAGCGGGGGGCTCAGATACGCAGTATTTT.

This clonotype was detected many times. The chain has TRBV6-2 or TRBV6-3 and TRBJ2-3; D is ambiguous. The germline V gene has CDR1 MNHEY and CDR2 SVGEGT. The CDR3 sequence is 11 residues long. The V end lost 6 bases, the J end lost 2 bases, and 3 bases lay between the germline ends. The CDR3 DNA is TGTGCCAGCAGGTTCACAGATACGCAGTATTTT. This sequence encodes CASRFTDTQYF.

The V gene is TRBV28, the J gene TRBJ2-3; 9 bases map to TRBD1. Per germline, CDR1 MDHEN and CDR2 SYDVKM. This CDR3 region has 14 residues. The V gene end was trimmed by 11 bases and the J gene end by 2 bases; junction bases not matched to a gene: 8. CDR3 nucleotide sequence: TGTGCCCTATCCGGGACAGGGACCACAGATACGCAGTATTTT. Translated, it gives CALSGTGTTDTQYF.

The V call is TRBV9, the J call TRBJ1-2; 7 bases line up with TRBD1. The germline V gene encodes CDR1 SGDLS and CDR2 YYNGEE. The CDR3 loop spans 14 amino acids. V was clipped by 2 bases and J by 7 bases; unmatched bases: 8. CDR3 region: CASSVGTGDFGYTF. CDR3 DNA: TGTGCCAGCAGCGTTGGTACAGGGGATTTTGGCTACACCTTC.

At least ten counts were recorded for this clonotype. The genes are TRBV20-1 and TRBJ1-2, with D tentatively TRBD1 (5 bases). With 5 bases removed from V and 2 bases from J, the gap between germline ends came to 9 bases. The CDR3 has 12 amino acids. Germline values: CDR1 DFQATT, CDR2 SNEGSKA (reference sequence). The CDR3 nucleotides are TGCAGTGCTTCGGGACGGAACTATGGCTACACCTTC. Translation gives CSASGRNYGYTF.

This clonotype was found many times. This chain connects TRBV6-2 or TRBV6-3 to TRBJ1-5, with 7 bases identical to TRBD1. Looked up from germline, CDR1 is MNHEY and CDR2 is SVGEGT. J was trimmed by 10 bases and V by 6 bases; bases with no gene match: 15. This CDR3 is 15 amino acids long. The CDR3 nucleotides read TGTGCCAGCAGACCCCTCGACAGGGCCGTTGGACCCCAGCATTTT. Its protein product is CASRPLDRAVGPQHF.

The chain uses TRBV7-6 and TRBJ2-2, with D possibly being TRBD1 or TRBD2 (6 bases each). V was clipped by 6 bases and J by 3 bases, with 11 bases between them. CDR3 length equals 14 residues. Germline loops: CDR1 SGHVS, CDR2 FNYEAQ. The CDR3 loop is CASRRDTDTGELFF. DNA for the CDR3: TGTGCCAGCAGGCGGGACACTGACACCGGGGAGCTGTTTTTT. Full variable domain (missing parts from reference TRBV7-6 and TRBJ2-2): GAGVSQSPRYKVTKRGQDVALRCDPISGHVSLYWYRQALGQGPEFLTYFNYEAQQDKSGLPNDRFSAERPEGSISTLTIQRTEQRDSAMYRCASRRDTDTGELFFGEGSRLTVL.

V is TRBV27 and J is TRBJ1-5, with no clear D. Trimming left V 8 bases short and J 2 bases short, with 10 bases between. The CDR3 loop spans 13 amino acids. The germline V gene has CDR1 MNHEY and CDR2 SMNVEV (reference sequence). In DNA, the CDR3 is TGTGCCAGCGCGTATGATGGCAATCAGCCCCAGCATTTT. Protein: CASAYDGNQPQHF.

This clonotype was picked up a small number of times. This chain uses TRBV14 with TRBJ2-7; 10 bases match TRBD1. Germline CDR1 reads SGHDN; CDR2 reads FVKESK. Trimming removed 4 bases from V and 3 bases from J; junction bases left unmatched: 6. The CDR3 spans 15 residues. The CDR3 region has the DNA TGTGCCAGCAGCCCATACCGGGACAGGGGCTACGAGCAGTACTTC. Amino acids: CASSPYRDRGYEQYF.

This clonotype was picked up many times. This sequence joins TRBV5-1 and TRBJ1-2, with D possibly being TRBD1 (6 bases). This CDR3 contains 13 residues. From germline, CDR1 is SGHRS and CDR2 YFSETQ. The V and J ends lost 4 bases and 2 bases respectively, with 9 bases between them. For the CDR3, the DNA is TGCGCCAGCAGCCCGGACAGCAACTATGGCTACACCTTC. Its protein is CASSPDSNYGYTF.

This clonotype was seen ten or more times. The chain carries TRBV3-1 and TRBJ2-1; 8 bases align to TRBD2. Germline V gene lookup returns CDR1 LGHDT and CDR2 YNNKEL (reference sequence). This CDR3 has 15 residues. V gave up 3 bases and J gave up 7 bases; unmatched junction bases: 8. The DNA for the CDR3 is TGTGCCAGCAGCCAGATAGAGCGGGGGCCAAATGAGCAGTTCTTC. This translates into CASSQIERGPNEQFF.

The genes are TRBV7-8 and TRBJ2-1; 11 bases agree with TRBD2. The length of the CDR3 is 15 residues. J lost 5 bases, V lost 5 bases, and 5 bases had no gene match. Per the germline V gene, CDR1 is SGHVS and CDR2 is FQNEAQ. CDR3 residues: CASSPTSGSDNEQFF. CDR3 sequence (DNA): TGTGCCAGCAGCCCTACTAGCGGGAGTGACAATGAGCAGTTCTTC.

This clonotype was observed a few times. The chain carries TRBV11-3 and TRBJ2-1, with 10 positions matching TRBD1. CDR3 length: 16 residues. Unmatched junction bases numbered 3, after V lost 4 bases and J lost 0 bases. CDR1 and CDR2 (germline): SGHNT, YENEEA. The CDR3 nucleotides are TGTGCCAGCAGCTCCAGGGACAGGGGCTCCTACAATGAGCAGTTCTTC. It is translated as CASSSRDRGSYNEQFF.

This clonotype was counted at least ten times. The J gene is TRBJ2-5, the V gene TRBV6-6, with unresolved D. Trimming removed 4 bases at V and 1 base at J, with 7 bases between. Germline CDR1 reads MNHNY; CDR2 reads SVGAGI (reference sequence). CDR3 length: 13 residues. The CDR3, as DNA: TGTGCCAGCAGTTCCCAAAGCCAAGAGACCCAGTACTTC. Protein product: CASSSQSQETQYF.

This clonotype came up many times. This chain links TRBV30 with TRBJ1-1, with D possibly TRBD1 on 6 matching bases. The V end lost 2 bases, the J end lost 6 bases, and 19 bases lay between the germline ends. The CDR3 extends over 15 amino acids. CDR1 is GTSNPN, CDR2 SVGIG, per germline (reference sequence). In DNA form, the CDR3 reads TGTGCCTGGAGTCAGGGGAGGGGGAGTAGGGCTGAAGCTTTCTTT. Protein: CAWSQGRGSRAEAFF.

This clonotype was seen many times. The V call is TRBV12-3 or TRBV12-4, the J call TRBJ1-2; TRBD1 might be the D (6 bases). The CDR3 is 12 residues long. V gave up 5 bases and J gave up 2 bases, with 6 bases separating them. The CDR3 nucleotides read TGTGCCAGCAGTACAGGGAACTATGGCTACACCTTC. This gives the protein CASSTGNYGYTF.

This clonotype was observed at least ten times. CDR3 in amino acids: CASSGGLAGDGKETQYF. The DNA for the CDR3 is TGTGCCAGCAGTGGGGGACTAGCGGGAGATGGGAAGGAGACCCAGTACTTC. The V gene is TRBV25-1, the J gene TRBJ2-5; 14 bases agree with TRBD2. Germline CDR1 reads MGHDK; CDR2 reads SYGVNS. With V trimmed by 4 bases and J by 5 bases, 9 bases remained unmatched. The CDR3 covers 17 residues.

This clonotype has at least ten counts. The V call is TRBV12-5, the J call TRBJ2-3; 9 bases align to TRBD1. The CDR3 has 15 amino acids. Germline-derived CDR1 and CDR2 are LGHNT and FRNRAP. The junction had 1 base not matched to a gene; V was cut back by 1 base and J by 2 bases. CDR3 nucleotides: TGTGCTAGTGGTTTGGGGACAGGGGACACAGATACGCAGTATTTT. Its translation is CASGLGTGDTDTQYF. Based on the CDR3 plus reference TRBV12-5 and TRBJ2-3, the full variable domain is DARVTQTPRHKVTEMGQEVTMRCQPILGHNTVFWYRQTMMQGLELLAYFRNRAPLDDSGMPKDRFSAEMPDATLATLKIQPSEPRDSAVYFCASGLGTGDTDTQYFGPGTRLTVL.

V and J are TRBV20-1 and TRBJ2-3; D call uncertain. The germline V and J ends were trimmed by 6 bases and 8 bases, with 12 bases remaining between them. The CDR3 contains 11 residues. Germline V gives CDR1 DFQATT, CDR2 SNEGSKA (reference sequence). The CDR3 spells CSAPTGSTQYF. CDR3 sequence (DNA): TGCAGTGCCCCCACTGGCAGTACGCAGTATTTT.

This clonotype was found many times. V is TRBV28 and J is TRBJ2-7; D not certain. V shed 3 bases and J shed 6 bases, with 12 bases lying between them. This CDR3 contains 13 residues. Germline CDR1 and CDR2: MDHEN and SYDVKM. CDR3 region: CASSFSRTLEQYF. CDR3 DNA sequence: TGTGCCAGCAGTTTCTCCCGGACCCTCGAGCAGTACTTC. Drawing the rest from reference TRBV28 and TRBJ2-7, the complete variable domain is DVKVTQSSRYLVKRTGEKVFLECVQDMDHENMFWYRQDPGLGLRLIYFSYDVKMKEKGDIPEGYSVSREKKERFSLILESASTNQTSMYLCASSFSRTLEQYFGPGTRLTVT.

Ten or more counts support this clonotype. The chain combines TRBV24-1 with TRBJ1-2; no clear D gene. V was trimmed by 3 bases and J by 4 bases, leaving 5 bases between them. Per the germline V gene, CDR1 is KGHDR and CDR2 is SFDVKD. This CDR3 has 12 residues. CDR3 region: CATSDAGYGYTF. The CDR3 nucleotides are TGTGCCACCAGTGATGCAGGCTATGGCTACACCTTC.